This record concerns one TCR beta chain sequence. This sample was included in a study of blood T cell repertoires in COVID-19. The overall study: The cDNA or gDNA used as material had been derived from T cells, B-cell-depleted T cells, or PBMCs.

Germline loops: CDR1 SNHLY, CDR2 FYNNEI. The length of the CDR3 is 13 residues. Trimming shortened V by 6 bases and J by 7 bases, and 15 bases separated the two germline ends. In the authors' methods: Estimation of nucleated cell counts was performed using reference gene primer amplification. Sequencing was performed with immunoSEQ multiplex PCR; in TCRdb, only in-frame clones are kept and a portion is missing. The DNA gave D and trimming, while V, J and clone size come from that table. The sample comprises hundreds of thousands of clones, 85% of which are singletons, and around 4.2% rests with the top ten.

Material: peripheral blood. The receptor's source is a woman between 50 and 59 years old with active or convalescent COVID-19. The gene calls are TRBV2 and TRBJ1-1; D possibly corresponds to TRBD1 (5 bases). The CDR3 nucleotides are TGTGCCAGCAGCGGGGGGGGAACCCATGAAGCTTTCTTT. It codes for CASSGGGTHEAFF.